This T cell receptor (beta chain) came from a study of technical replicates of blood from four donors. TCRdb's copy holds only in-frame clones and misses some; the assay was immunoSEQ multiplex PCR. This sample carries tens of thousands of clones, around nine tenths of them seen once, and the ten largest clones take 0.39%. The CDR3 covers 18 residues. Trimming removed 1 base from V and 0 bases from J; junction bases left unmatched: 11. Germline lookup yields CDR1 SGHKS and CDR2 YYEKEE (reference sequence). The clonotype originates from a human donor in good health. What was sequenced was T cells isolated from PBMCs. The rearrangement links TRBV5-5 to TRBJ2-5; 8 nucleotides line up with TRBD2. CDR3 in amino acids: CASSLFQLAAMYQETQYF. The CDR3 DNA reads TGTGCCAGCAGCTTGTTCCAACTAGCGGCAATGTACCAAGAGACCCAGTACTTC.